This T cell receptor (beta chain) came from a study of blood T cell repertoires in COVID-19. Study information: Samples taken during acute and convalescent COVID-19 were collected in the United States, Italy and Spain. Sample material is recorded as cDNA or gDNA derived from T cells, B-cell-depleted T cells, or PBMCs.

In the original processing: Estimated nucleated cell counts came from reference gene primer amplification. TCRdb keeps only in-frame clones here, not all; method: immunoSEQ multiplex PCR. V and J calls and clone size are given by that table; D and trimming were obtained from the DNA. The sample has around 94,000 clones, about nine tenths seen once. Turning to this clone: The sample has other DNA sequences that encode this CDR3 too.

Sequencing was performed on peripheral blood. The sequence derives from a man younger than 30 with acute or convalescent COVID-19.

This CDR3 is CAWSPGQGVNSPLHF. CDR3 sequence (DNA): TGTGCCTGGAGCCCCGGACAGGGAGTTAATTCACCCCTCCACTTT. V is TRBV30 and J is TRBJ1-6; TRBD1 matches 8 bases. The germline gives CDR1 GTSNPN, CDR2 SVGIG (reference sequence). V shed 3 bases, J shed 6 bases, and the junction held 7 bases outside the gene matches. CDR3 size: 15 residues.